Shown below are 31 T cell receptor beta chains from a single sample sequenced in a study of identical twins. One entry per CDR3 protein, called by TCRdb with MiXCR from the 5' RACE reads. The sample holds hundreds of thousands of distinct CDR3 sequences; 5.5% to 7% are singletons and the top ten take 3.5% to 4%. Separately, the same data were catalogued under a study of yellow fever vaccine responses in identical twins.

The material sequenced was memory (CD45RO+) T cells sorted from blood. These receptors all come from a woman in her late teens or twenties in good health.

V is TRBV12-3 or TRBV12-4 and J is TRBJ1-1; 10 nucleotides agree with TRBD1. The CDR3 has 14 amino acids. With 6 bases clipped from V and 5 bases from J, the junction kept 6 bases outside the gene matches. CDR3 coding DNA: TGTGCCAGCAGCGGGACAGGGGCTTGGACTGAAGCTTTCTTT. It translates to CASSGTGAWTEAFF.

The V call is TRBV5-5, the J call TRBJ2-5; D call uncertain. CDR3 length equals 15 residues. The V end was cut by 4 bases, the J end by 3 bases, with 16 bases between. CDR1 is SGHKS and CDR2 is YYEKEE in the germline V gene (reference sequence). The CDR3 nucleotides are TGTGCCAGCAGCATCCAAGGCAGCGATAAAGAGACCCAGTACTTC. Its translation is CASSIQGSDKETQYF.

V and J are TRBV3-1 and TRBJ2-2; 14 bases align to TRBD2. V was clipped by 2 bases and J by 3 bases; unmatched bases: 8. The CDR3 loop spans 19 amino acids. The germline gives CDR1 LGHDT, CDR2 YNNKEL (reference sequence). This CDR3 is CASSQLTPGLAGDTGELFF. The CDR3, as DNA: TGTGCCAGCAGCCAACTTACCCCGGGACTAGCGGGGGACACCGGGGAGCTGTTTTTT.

This clonotype was recorded a few times. V is TRBV6-1 and J is TRBJ1-4; TRBD1 might be the D (5 bases). There are 14 residues in the CDR3. Per germline, CDR1 MNHNS and CDR2 SASEGT. V shed 5 bases and J shed 7 bases, with 14 bases lying between them. The CDR3 region has the DNA TGTGCCAGCAGTCGACAGAGGGGCACTGAAAAACTGTTTTTT. As protein: CASSRQRGTEKLFF.

The sample holds many counts of this clonotype. The chain uses TRBV12-3 or TRBV12-4 and TRBJ2-3; TRBD2 aligns across 9 bases. V dropped 6 bases and J dropped 1; count of bases not matched to a gene: 5. The CDR3 is made up of 15 amino acids. This chain's CDR3 is CASRLRTSGTDTQYF. CDR3 coding DNA: TGTGCCAGCAGATTAAGGACTAGCGGCACAGATACGCAGTATTTT.

The chain uses TRBV4-1 and TRBJ2-3; D is unresolved. Trimming left V 8 bases short and J 4 bases short, with 16 bases between. Germline CDR1 reads MGHRA; CDR2 reads YSYEKL. This CDR3 is built from 14 residues. CDR3 DNA: TGCGCCAGCGGAGCCCTGCACCTCGCAGATACGCAGTATTTT. Residues: CASGALHLADTQYF.

This clonotype was found many times. This rearrangement joins TRBV20-1 to TRBJ2-1, with 12 nucleotides matching TRBD2. Germline CDR1 and CDR2: DFQATT and SNEGSKA (reference sequence). The CDR3 totals 16 residues. V dropped 6 bases and J dropped 6; count of bases not matched to a gene: 12. CDR3 bases: TGCAGTGCCTCTCCCGGGCTAGCGGGAGGGCTCAATGAGCAGTTCTTC. Its translation is CSASPGLAGGLNEQFF.

This clonotype was picked up many times. J is TRBJ2-3 and V is TRBV29-1; 9 bases match TRBD2. The V and J ends lost 4 bases and 4 bases, in that order; junction bases with no gene match: 6. Germline V CDR1 and CDR2: SQVTM, ANQGSEA. The CDR3 length is 14 residues. The CDR3 protein is CSVASSGIADTQYF. The CDR3 bases are TGCAGCGTTGCATCTAGCGGGATAGCAGATACGCAGTATTTT.

The V gene is TRBV27, the J gene TRBJ2-5; 9 bases agree with TRBD2. V trimming: 6 bases; J trimming: 1 base; junction bases outside the gene matches: 3. The germline gives CDR1 MNHEY, CDR2 SMNVEV (reference sequence). The CDR3 sequence is 14 residues long. CDR3 coding DNA: TGTGCCAGCAGGCGGACTAGCGTCCAAGAGACCCAGTACTTC. Encoded protein: CASRRTSVQETQYF.

The rearrangement links TRBV9 to TRBJ1-1, with 8 bases matching TRBD1. CDR1 is SGDLS and CDR2 is YYNGEE in the germline V gene. Trimming at V came to 0 bases and at J to 3 bases, leaving 10 bases not matched to a gene. The CDR3 has 17 amino acids. The CDR3 sequence: CASSVAGTGLRYTEAFF. CDR3 nucleotide sequence: TGTGCCAGCAGCGTAGCTGGGACAGGCCTCCGTTACACTGAAGCTTTCTTT.

This clonotype was detected ten times or more. The genes are TRBV29-1 and TRBJ1-4; D possibly corresponds to TRBD1 (5 bases). The V and J ends lost 6 bases and 6 bases respectively, with 17 bases between them. The CDR3 is made up of 14 amino acids. Per germline, CDR1 SQVTM and CDR2 ANQGSEA. DNA for the CDR3: TGCAGCGTACCCCAGGGACTGGGGGATGAAAAACTGTTTTTT. This translates into CSVPQGLGDEKLFF.

DNA for the CDR3: TGTGCCAGCGGTCCGACAGGCTCAAGCTCTGGGGCCAACGTCCTGACTTTC. It codes for CASGPTGSSSGANVLTF. V and J are TRBV3-1 and TRBJ2-6; TRBD1 might be the D (6 bases). Germline V CDR1 and CDR2: LGHDT, YNNKEL (reference sequence). This CDR3 has 17 residues. V was clipped by 8 bases and J by 0 bases, with 17 bases between them.

This chain connects TRBV20-1 to TRBJ1-2; D gene uncertain. Between the trimmed V and J ends, which lost 0 bases and 7 bases, there was a span of 9 bases. Germline-derived CDR1 and CDR2 are DFQATT and SNEGSKA (reference sequence). This CDR3 has 12 residues. For the CDR3, the DNA is TGCAGTGCTAGAGATTCGAGGGCTGGCTACACCTTC. It codes for CSARDSRAGYTF.

This clonotype was found many times. The chain combines TRBV5-1 with TRBJ2-3; unclear D gene. Trimming left V 0 bases short and J 1 base short, with 12 bases between. The germline gives CDR1 SGHRS, CDR2 YFSETQ. The CDR3 covers 16 residues. The CDR3 loop reads CASSLEGMSGTDTQYF. The CDR3 nucleotides read TGCGCCAGCAGCTTGGAAGGGATGAGCGGCACAGATACGCAGTATTTT.

The V and J genes are TRBV20-1 and TRBJ2-1; 9 nucleotides align to TRBD2. This CDR3 has 16 amino acids. Germline values: CDR1 DFQATT, CDR2 SNEGSKA (reference sequence). The trim removed 1 base at V and 5 bases at J, leaving 9 bases unmatched. The CDR3 is CSARGLASGTNNEQFF. CDR3 coding DNA: TGCAGTGCTAGAGGTTTGGCTAGCGGGACAAACAATGAGCAGTTCTTC.

This clonotype was seen at least ten times. In nucleotides, the CDR3 is TGTGCCAGCGAGACTAGCGGCTCCTACGAGCAGTACTTC. It yields the protein CASETSGSYEQYF. The chain joins TRBV6-4 to TRBJ2-7; TRBD2 matches 9 bases. This CDR3 has 13 amino acids. J lost 0 bases, V lost 8 bases, and 2 bases had no gene match. Per germline, CDR1 MRHNA and CDR2 SNTAGT.

The CDR3 DNA reads TGTGCCAGCAGAAGGGACAGAGTAAATTCACCCCTCCACTTT. Protein product: CASRRDRVNSPLHF. V gene TRBV6-2 or TRBV6-3 combines with J gene TRBJ1-6; TRBD1 matches at 7 bases. CDR1 is MNHEY and CDR2 is SVGEGT in the germline V gene. After removal of 6 bases from V and 7 bases from J, the junction contained 6 bases not matched to a gene. The CDR3 contains 14 residues.

This clonotype came up many times. The V and J genes are TRBV10-3 and TRBJ2-1; D is unclear. The V gene lost 0 bases and the J gene lost 6 bases, with 6 bases spanning the gap. The CDR3 is 13 residues long. CDR1 is ENHRY and CDR2 is SYGVKD in the germline V gene. This chain's CDR3 is CAISESEPNEQFF. The CDR3, as DNA: TGTGCCATCAGTGAGTCGGAGCCCAATGAGCAGTTCTTC.

This clonotype was detected many times. The chain links TRBV7-9 to TRBJ1-1; D not resolved. CDR3 length equals 12 residues. The germline V gene encodes CDR1 SEHNR and CDR2 FQNEAQ (reference sequence). Trimming took 4 bases from V and 2 from J, leaving 5 bases between them. The CDR3 nucleotides read TGTGCCAGCAGCTACGGTAACACTGAAGCTTTCTTT. Encoded protein: CASSYGNTEAFF.

This clonotype showed up many times. The CDR3 DNA reads as TGCGCCAGCAGCCCCCGGGGCAGTGGCGGTAGGAGGAATTCACCCCTCCACTTT. Amino acid sequence: CASSPRGSGGRRNSPLHF. The chain employs TRBV5-1 and TRBJ1-6; maybe TRBD1 (5 bases). The CDR3 is 18 amino acids. Germline values: CDR1 SGHRS, CDR2 YFSETQ. The V and J ends lost 4 bases and 7 bases respectively, with 24 bases between them.

This clonotype came up many times. This sequence joins TRBV11-2 and TRBJ2-4; D might be TRBD1 or TRBD2, each matching 6 bases. Trimming left V 9 bases short and J 0 bases short, with 15 bases between. The germline V gene encodes CDR1 SGHAT and CDR2 FQNNGV. CDR3 length equals 15 residues. CDR3 sequence (DNA): TGTGCCAGTGCGGACGGGGGCCCAGCCAAAAACATTCAGTACTTC. This sequence encodes CASADGGPAKNIQYF.

This clonotype was observed a few times. The CDR3 here is CAISEKSGNTEAFF. CDR3 nucleotides: TGTGCCATCAGTGAAAAGTCGGGAAACACTGAAGCTTTCTTT. The rearrangement uses TRBV10-3 and TRBJ1-1; the D is unclear. Germline V gene sequence: CDR1 ENHRY, CDR2 SYGVKD. The V gene lost 3 bases and the J gene lost 2 bases, with 10 bases spanning the gap. The CDR3 is 14 amino acids.

This clonotype was seen at least ten times. The J gene is TRBJ2-1, the V gene TRBV20-1; D is tentatively TRBD1 or TRBD2 (5 bases each). CDR3 length: 14 amino acids. V was shortened by 4 bases and J by 0 bases, with 10 bases between the two germline ends. CDR1 is DFQATT, CDR2 SNEGSKA, per germline (reference sequence). The CDR3 sequence is CSATGGSSYNEQFF. In DNA, the CDR3 is TGCAGTGCTACTGGGGGTAGCTCCTACAATGAGCAGTTCTTC.

In its sample, this clonotype was seen a few times. CDR3 DNA sequence: TGTGCCACCAGCAGTGGCAGTGCAGGTACCGGGGAGCTGTTTTTT. Translating gives CATSSGSAGTGELFF. The V call is TRBV15, the J call TRBJ2-2; D unclear. The CDR3 runs 15 residues. The ends were cut back, 3 bases at V and 5 bases at J, with 13 bases in the middle. From germline, CDR1 is LNHNV and CDR2 YYDKDF (reference sequence).

This clonotype was observed at least ten times. The chain carries TRBV20-1 and TRBJ2-6; no clear D. CDR1 DFQATT and CDR2 SNEGSKA come from the germline V gene (reference sequence). Trimming removed 0 bases at V and 1 base at J, with 7 bases between. The CDR3 is made up of 15 amino acids. CDR3 loop: CSARDRASGANVLTF. DNA of the CDR3: TGCAGTGCTAGAGATAGGGCTTCTGGGGCCAACGTCCTGACTTTC.

This clonotype was recorded a few times. V gene TRBV7-2 combines with J gene TRBJ2-2; 11 bases map to TRBD2. The CDR3 is 16 residues long. The V segment lost 6 bases and the J segment 6 bases; nucleotides outside the gene matches: 9. Germline V CDR1 and CDR2: SGHTA, FQGNSA. The CDR3 reads CASSLLAGVSAGELFF. The CDR3, as DNA: TGTGCCAGCAGTCTACTAGCGGGAGTCAGTGCCGGGGAGCTGTTTTTT.

The chain employs TRBV7-9 and TRBJ2-1; maybe TRBD1 (6 bases). The CDR3 loop spans 13 amino acids. CDR1 is SEHNR, CDR2 FQNEAQ, per germline (reference sequence). V was trimmed by 7 bases and J by 7 bases, leaving 14 bases between them. The chain's CDR3 is CASIRGTGNEQFF. The CDR3 nucleotides are TGTGCCAGCATCCGCGGCACAGGGAATGAGCAGTTCTTC.

The chain joins TRBV6-1 to TRBJ1-2, with 12 positions matching TRBD1. The germline gives CDR1 MNHNS, CDR2 SASEGT. V lost 5 bases and J lost 8; bases outside the gene matches: 9. This CDR3 has 15 residues. The CDR3 sequence is CASSPPGQGARGYTF. The CDR3 DNA is TGTGCCAGCAGTCCTCCGGGACAGGGGGCAAGGGGCTACACCTTC.

The J gene is TRBJ1-1, the V gene TRBV20-1, with 7 bases that match TRBD1. CDR3 length equals 14 residues. V was clipped by 0 bases and J by 6 bases; unmatched bases: 7. Germline CDR1 DFQATT, CDR2 SNEGSKA (reference sequence). The CDR3 protein is CSARDPDRVAEAFF. CDR3 DNA: TGCAGTGCTAGAGACCCAGACAGGGTAGCTGAAGCTTTCTTT.

This clonotype has just a few counts. The V and J genes are TRBV11-3 and TRBJ2-5; D call uncertain. Trimming took 5 bases from V and 1 from J, leaving 8 bases between them. The CDR3 runs to 13 residues. The germline CDR1 and CDR2 sequences are SGHNT and YENEEA. The CDR3: CASSLTLQETQYF. CDR3 coding DNA: TGTGCCAGCAGCCTTACCCTCCAAGAGACCCAGTACTTC. The variable domain in full, with the rest retrieved from reference TRBV11-3 and TRBJ2-5, is EAGVVQSPRYKIIEKKQPVAFWCNPISGHNTLYWYLQNLGQGPELLIRYENEEAVDDSQLPKDRFSAERLKGVDSTLKIQPAELGDSAVYLCASSLTLQETQYFGPGTRLLVL.

This clonotype was detected many times. This rearrangement joins TRBV20-1 to TRBJ2-6; possible D gene TRBD1, 5 bases. Germline lookup yields CDR1 DFQATT and CDR2 SNEGSKA (reference sequence). The CDR3 runs to 14 residues. The V and J ends lost 3 bases and 0 bases respectively, with 6 bases between them. The CDR3 nucleotides read TGCAGTGCTAGCAGGGACTCTGGGGCCAACGTCCTGACTTTC. It yields the protein CSASRDSGANVLTF.